This TCR beta chain is from a study of T cells in Graves' hyperthyroidism and ophthalmopathy. The V and J ends lost 7 bases and 3 bases respectively, with 11 bases between them. The length of the CDR3 is 14 residues. Germline V gene sequence: CDR1 KGHDR, CDR2 SFDVKD. TCR beta CDR3 regions were amplified from RNA. Using the HTBI primer set, a first-round RT-PCR was run on the TCR CDR3. TCRdb fed the multiplex PCR reads into MiXCR, producing one record per CDR3 protein. The sample has 300,000 to 400,000 distinct CDR3 sequences; 21% are singletons. Whole-study findings and limits: Expanded thyroid clonotypes (above 0.001) were mostly also found in blood.

Roughly 9.1 ml of fresh peripheral blood supplied the PBMCs. This clonotype has only a few counts. Its cognate antigen is unknown. The receptor was derived from a woman in her fifties or sixties with Graves' hyperthyroidism. Source material: blood. The rearrangement joins TRBV24-1 to TRBJ2-2; D possibly matches TRBD1 or TRBD2 (5 bases each). The CDR3 nucleotides are TGTGCCACCAGGGGGGTGGCGGACACCGGGGAGCTGTTTTTT. The encoded protein is CATRGVADTGELFF.